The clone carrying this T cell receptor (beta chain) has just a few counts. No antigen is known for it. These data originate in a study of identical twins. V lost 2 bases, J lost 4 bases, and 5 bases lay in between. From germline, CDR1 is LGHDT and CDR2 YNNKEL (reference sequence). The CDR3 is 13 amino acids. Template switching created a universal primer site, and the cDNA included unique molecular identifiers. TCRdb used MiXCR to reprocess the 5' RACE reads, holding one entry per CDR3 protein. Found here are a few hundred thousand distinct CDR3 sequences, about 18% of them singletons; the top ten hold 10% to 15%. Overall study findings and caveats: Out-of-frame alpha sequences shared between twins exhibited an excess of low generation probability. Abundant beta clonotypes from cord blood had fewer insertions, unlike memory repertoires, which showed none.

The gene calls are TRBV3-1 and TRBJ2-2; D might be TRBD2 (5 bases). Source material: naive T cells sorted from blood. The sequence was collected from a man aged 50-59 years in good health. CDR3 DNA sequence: TGTGCCAGCAGCCAAAGCGGCACCGGGGAGCTGTTTTTT. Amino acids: CASSQSGTGELFF.